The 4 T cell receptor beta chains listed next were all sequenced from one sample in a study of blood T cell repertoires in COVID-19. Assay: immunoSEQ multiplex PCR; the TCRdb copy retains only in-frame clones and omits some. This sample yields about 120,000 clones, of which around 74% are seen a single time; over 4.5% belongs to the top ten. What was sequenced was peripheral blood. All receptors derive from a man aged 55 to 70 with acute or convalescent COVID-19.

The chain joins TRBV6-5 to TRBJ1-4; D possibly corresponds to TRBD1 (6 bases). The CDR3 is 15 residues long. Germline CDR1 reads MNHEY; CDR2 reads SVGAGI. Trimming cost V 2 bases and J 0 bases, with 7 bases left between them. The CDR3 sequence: CASSYGTPTNEKLFF. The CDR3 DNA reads TGTGCCAGCAGTTACGGGACACCAACTAATGAAAAACTGTTTTTT.

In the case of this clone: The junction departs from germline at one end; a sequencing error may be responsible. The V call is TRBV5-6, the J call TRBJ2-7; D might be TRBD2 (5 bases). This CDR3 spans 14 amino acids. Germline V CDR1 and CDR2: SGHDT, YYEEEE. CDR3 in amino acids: CASTLVPEGYEQYF. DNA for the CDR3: TGTGCCAGCACCTTGGTCCCAGAGGGCTACGAGCAGTACTTC.

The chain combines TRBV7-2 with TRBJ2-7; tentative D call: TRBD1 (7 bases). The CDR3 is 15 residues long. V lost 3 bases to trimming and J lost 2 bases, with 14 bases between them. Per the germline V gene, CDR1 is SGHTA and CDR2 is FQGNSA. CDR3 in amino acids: CASSFGGTATYEQYF. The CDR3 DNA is TGTGCCAGCAGCTTTGGGGGGACAGCTACCTACGAGCAGTACTTC.

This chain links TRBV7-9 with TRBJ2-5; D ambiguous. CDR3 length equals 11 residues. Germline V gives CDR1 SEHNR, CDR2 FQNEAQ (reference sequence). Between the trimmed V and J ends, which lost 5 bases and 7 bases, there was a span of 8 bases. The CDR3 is CASSKRWTQYF. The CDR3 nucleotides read TGTGCCAGCAGCAAGCGCTGGACCCAGTACTTC.